A single sample gave rise to the 9 T cell receptor beta chains below, sequenced in a study of blood T cell repertoires in COVID-19. Sequenced by immunoSEQ multiplex PCR; TCRdb stores in-frame clones only, minus some. The profile shows a few hundred thousand clones, 80% to 90% of them singletons. Input material: PBMCs or T cells enriched from blood (not recorded which). The origin of the receptors is a man aged 18 to 29 who had recovered from COVID-19.

V gene TRBV7-2 combines with J gene TRBJ2-2, with TRBD1 matching 7 bases. J gave up 5 bases and V 5 bases, and 5 bases lay outside the gene matches. Looked up from germline, CDR1 is SGHTA and CDR2 is FQGNSA. This CDR3 is built from 14 residues. The CDR3 is CASSEQQGTGELFF. The DNA of the CDR3 is TGTGCCAGCAGCGAGCAACAGGGGACCGGGGAGCTGTTTTTT.

V and J are TRBV7-7 and TRBJ2-5; 8 nucleotides align to TRBD1. The CDR3 loop spans 15 amino acids. After removal of 5 bases from V and 4 bases from J, the junction contained 9 bases not matched to a gene. In germline, CDR1 is SSHAT, CDR2 FNYEAQ (reference sequence). The CDR3 DNA follows: TGTGCCAGCAGCCCGCGGGACAGGCGGGGAGAGACCCAGTACTTC. This sequence encodes CASSPRDRRGETQYF.

For this clone: One junction end disagrees with the germline gene, perhaps due to a read error. The V call is TRBV30, the J call TRBJ2-7; 8 bases are a match to TRBD2. The germline V gene has CDR1 GTSNPN and CDR2 SVGIG (reference sequence). The CDR3 length is 15 residues. The CDR3 spells CAWSPGGVFSNEQYF. The CDR3 DNA sequence: TGTGCCTGGAGCCCCGGGGGGGTCTTCTCCAACGAGCAGTACTTC.

The V gene is TRBV24-1, the J gene TRBJ2-3; 8 bases are a match to TRBD2. Germline V CDR1 and CDR2: KGHDR, SFDVKD. V lost 7 bases to trimming and J lost 2 bases; unmatched junction nucleotides: 4. The CDR3 loop spans 14 amino acids. The CDR3 here is CATSLAGYTDTQYF. As DNA, the CDR3 is TGTGCCACCAGCTTAGCGGGGTACACAGATACGCAGTATTTT.

The chain employs TRBV18 and TRBJ2-2; TRBD1 aligns across 7 bases. The CDR3 length is 19 residues. Germline-derived CDR1 and CDR2 are KGHSH and LQKENI. Unmatched junction bases numbered 11, after V lost 0 bases and J lost 1 base. The CDR3 region is CASSPPGTAPSRNTGELFF. The CDR3 DNA reads TGTGCCAGCTCACCACCGGGGACAGCTCCATCTCGGAACACCGGGGAGCTGTTTTTT. The entire variable domain, with the rest obtained from reference TRBV18 and TRBJ2-2, is as follows: NAGVMQNPRHLVRRRGQEARLRCSPMKGHSHVYWYRQLPEEGLKFMVYLQKENIIDESGMPKERFSAEFPKEGPSILRIQQVVRGDSAAYFCASSPPGTAPSRNTGELFFGEGSRLTVL.

V usage is TRBV28 and J usage is TRBJ1-5, with 9 nucleotides matching TRBD1. The trim removed 7 bases at V and 3 bases at J, leaving 10 bases unmatched. Germline CDR1 reads MDHEN; CDR2 reads SYDVKM. CDR3 length: 16 residues. The CDR3 region is CASISRGQGTNQPQHF. CDR3 DNA: TGTGCCAGCATAAGCCGGGGACAGGGTACCAATCAGCCCCAGCATTTT.

This clone was seen repeatedly, ten times or more. This rearrangement joins TRBV18 to TRBJ2-5; the D gene is possibly TRBD2 (5 bases). CDR3 size: 13 residues. The V gene lost 4 bases and the J gene lost 1 base, with 7 bases spanning the gap. CDR1 and CDR2 (germline): KGHSH, LQKENI. The CDR3 coding sequence is TGTGCCAGCTCACGCGGGTCCCAAGAGACCCAGTACTTC. It specifies CASSRGSQETQYF.

The chain carries TRBV18 and TRBJ2-1; weak D call: TRBD1 (6 bases). The ends were cut back, 3 bases at V and 9 bases at J, with 15 bases in the middle. The CDR3 contains 14 residues. The germline CDR1 and CDR2 sequences are KGHSH and LQKENI. CDR3 DNA sequence: TGTGCCAGCTCACCGACGGCAGGGGCTAGTGAGCAGTTCTTC. Its protein is CASSPTAGASEQFF.

The chain links TRBV10-3 to TRBJ2-3; D perhaps matches TRBD1 (6 bases). V lost 0 bases, J lost 0 bases, and 7 bases lay in between. Per the germline V gene, CDR1 is ENHRY and CDR2 is SYGVKD. The length of the CDR3 is 15 residues. The CDR3 spells CAISESRGSTDTQYF. The CDR3 nucleotides read TGTGCCATCAGTGAGTCGAGGGGGAGCACAGATACGCAGTATTTT.